Given below is one T cell receptor beta chain in context. This sample was included in a study of OX40 agonist ivuxolimab in advanced cancers. Germline lookup yields CDR1 SGHRS and CDR2 YFSETQ. The V and J ends lost 4 bases and 4 bases respectively, with 3 bases between them. The CDR3 is made up of 11 amino acids. The repertoire was sequenced with immunoSEQ multiplex PCR; TCRdb's copy has only in-frame clones and lacks some. The data show about 77,000 clones, roughly 80% seen once. This sample comprised CD4+ or CD8+ T cells sorted from blood, obtained in a trial of the OX40 agonist ivuxolimab. The chain links TRBV5-1 to TRBJ2-1, with D unresolved. This TCR was recovered from an adult with an advanced solid tumor such as melanoma, head and neck, liver or kidney cancer. This CDR3 is CASSTYNEQFF. CDR3 coding DNA: TGCGCCAGCAGCACATACAATGAGCAGTTCTTC.